These T cell receptor beta chains were read from a single sample in a study of patients and donors after allogeneic stem cell transplantation. TCRdb reprocessed the RT-PCR reads via MiXCR and lists one record per CDR3 protein. The table shows 150,000 or so distinct CDR3 sequences, with approximately 22% occurring only once. What was sequenced was blood, either unsorted or a sorted T cell fraction (not recorded which). All receptors come from a human donor who was either an allogeneic HSCT recipient or a stem cell or donor lymphocyte infusion donor (not recorded which). It is not recorded whose cells these are; they may come from a transplant donor. Both conserved end residues are part of each CDR3. Fields, in order: J gene, V gene, D gene, clone size, CDR3 DNA, CDR3 protein. A D gene is named only where the DNA matches it firmly. Size is omitted from some rows. Given values are once, few, many or a class for expanded clones.

>TRBJ2-2|TRBV5-4|NA|once
TGTGCCAGCAGCTCCGGGACACAGAACACCGGGGAGCTGTTTTTT
CASSSGTQNTGELFF
>TRBJ2-1|TRBV29-1|NA|few
TGCAGCGTTGCGGGAAGAACTAGACCAGTGAGATACGATGAGCAGTTCTTC
CSVAGRTRPVRYDEQFF
>TRBJ2-7|TRBV6-2/TRBV6-3|TRBD2|few
TGTGCCAGCAGTTTGGGACTAGCGGGTTCCTACGAGCAGTACTTC
CASSLGLAGSYEQYF
>TRBJ2-7|TRBV27|TRBD1|few
TGTGCCAGTTCTACTAAAGGGGGCACCTACGAGCAGTACTTC
CASSTKGGTYEQYF
>TRBJ2-1|TRBV20-1|TRBD2|NA
TGCAGTGCGAGGAGGGACCAGCGGGAGGGTGGGCTTGAGCAGTTCTTC
CSARRDQREGGLEQFF
>TRBJ2-2|TRBV20-1|NA|NA
TGCAGTGCTAGAGATTTTCGTCGGGGCACCGGGGAGCTGTTTTTT
CSARDFRRGTGELFF
>TRBJ1-1|TRBV20-1|NA|few
TGCAGTGCTACCACCCCTGCTGAAGCTTTCTTT
CSATTPAEAFF
>TRBJ2-1|TRBV20-1|NA|NA
TGCAGTGCTAGAGGAGGGGGGGGTAACTACAATGAGCAGTTCTTC
CSARGGGGNYNEQFF
>TRBJ2-5|TRBV5-1|NA|few
TGCGCCAGCAGCCTTGGGGTTGTAGCTTCAGAGACCCAGTACTTC
CASSLGVVASETQYF
>TRBJ2-2|TRBV29-1|NA|NA
TGCAGCGTTGACAGGAAGGCCGGGGAGCTGTTTTTT
CSVDRKAGELFF
>TRBJ2-1|TRBV6-5|TRBD1|NA
TGTGCCAGCAGTTACTCGTGGAACAGGGGTAGGCATGAGCAGTTCTTC
CASSYSWNRGRHEQFF
>TRBJ2-1|TRBV11-2|NA|NA
TGTGCCAGCAGCTTCAAGGGATGTGTTGACAATGAGCAGTTCTTC
CASSFKGCVDNEQFF
>TRBJ1-2|TRBV29-1|NA|many
TGCAGCGTTGCCTACAGAGGAGGCTACACCTTC
CSVAYRGGYTF
>TRBJ2-7|TRBV12-3/TRBV12-4|TRBD2|NA
TGTGCCAGCAGTTTAGCCGAGACTAGCGGGAGTACCTACGAGCAGTACTTC
CASSLAETSGSTYEQYF
>TRBJ1-2|TRBV2|TRBD1|few
TGTGCCAGCAGTGACCGGGACAGACTCATCTATGGCTACACCTTC
CASSDRDRLIYGYTF
>TRBJ2-7|TRBV19|NA|NA
TGTGCCAGTAGAACCGGGACTGCGGTGGGCCACGAGCAGTACTTC
CASRTGTAVGHEQYF
>TRBJ1-1|TRBV4-1|NA|few
TGCGCCAGCAGCCCATCGAGGGGCAGTAACACTGAAGCTTTCTTT
CASSPSRGSNTEAFF
>TRBJ1-6|TRBV4-1|NA|NA
TGCGCCAGCAGCCAAGTTTGGGGGGCAGGGTCACCCCTCCACTTT
CASSQVWGAGSPLHF
>TRBJ1-1|TRBV5-1|NA|NA
TGCGCCAGCAGCTTGGACCAAGGAAACACTGAAGCTTTCTTT
CASSLDQGNTEAFF
>TRBJ1-6|TRBV7-8|NA|NA
TGTGCCAGCAGCCGCGTGGAAAGCTCACCCCTCCACTTT
CASSRVESSPLHF
>TRBJ1-5|TRBV27|NA|few
TGTGCCAGCAGCACGAGGACCAGTCAGCCCCAGCATTTT
CASSTRTSQPQHF
>TRBJ1-1|TRBV29-1|NA|many
TGCAGCGCCGTGACAGCGATGAACACTGAAGCTTTCTTT
CSAVTAMNTEAFF
>TRBJ2-5|TRBV7-2|NA|few
TGTGCCAGCGCCAGGACGGAGACCCAGTACTTC
CASARTETQYF
>TRBJ2-1|TRBV19|NA|NA
TGTGCCAGTACGGGACGGAGGGGAATCCTCTACAATGAGCAGTTCTTC
CASTGRRGILYNEQFF
>TRBJ2-1|TRBV20-1|NA|NA
TGCAGTGCTAGAGCCCCCCCGCGTTCGTACAATGAGCAGTTCTTC
CSARAPPRSYNEQFF
>TRBJ1-4|TRBV14|TRBD1|NA
TGTGCCAGCAGCCTTTGGACAGGCGAAGGGGGTGAAAAACTGTTTTTT
CASSLWTGEGGEKLFF
>TRBJ1-6|TRBV5-1|NA|many
TGCGCCAGCAGCTTGGAGACAAATCGTTCACCCCTCCACTTT
CASSLETNRSPLHF
>TRBJ2-3|TRBV12-3/TRBV12-4|NA|NA
TGTGCCAGCAGTTTCCCCGGGCGAGCAGATACGCAGTATTTT
CASSFPGRADTQYF
>TRBJ2-7|TRBV20-1|NA|NA
TGCAGTGCAGTCCTTGCTGCCTACGAGCAGTACTTC
CSAVLAAYEQYF
>TRBJ2-7|TRBV5-1|NA|few
TGCGCCAGCAAGGGAACCTACGAGCAGTACTTC
CASKGTYEQYF
>TRBJ1-1|TRBV6-6|NA|NA
TGTGCCAGCAGCCCCCGGGCGGTGAACACTGAAGCTTTCTTT
CASSPRAVNTEAFF